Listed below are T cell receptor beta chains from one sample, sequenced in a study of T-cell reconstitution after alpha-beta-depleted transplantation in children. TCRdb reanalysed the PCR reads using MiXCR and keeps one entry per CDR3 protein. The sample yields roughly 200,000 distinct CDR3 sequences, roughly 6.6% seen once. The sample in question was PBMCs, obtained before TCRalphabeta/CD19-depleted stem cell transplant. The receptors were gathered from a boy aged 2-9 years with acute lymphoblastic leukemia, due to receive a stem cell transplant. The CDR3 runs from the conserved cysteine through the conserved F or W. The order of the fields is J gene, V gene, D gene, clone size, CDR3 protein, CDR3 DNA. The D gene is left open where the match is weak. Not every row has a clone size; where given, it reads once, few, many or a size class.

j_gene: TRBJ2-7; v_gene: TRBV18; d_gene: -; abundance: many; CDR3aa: CASSPRRGYEQYF; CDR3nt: TGTGCCAGCTCACCACGGAGGGGCTACGAGCAGTACTTC
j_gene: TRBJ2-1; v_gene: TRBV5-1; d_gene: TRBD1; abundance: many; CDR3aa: CASTVGQLSNEQFF; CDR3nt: TGCGCCAGCACTGTGGGACAGCTTTCCAATGAGCAGTTCTTC
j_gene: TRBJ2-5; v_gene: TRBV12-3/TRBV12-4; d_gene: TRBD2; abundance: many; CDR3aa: CASSSRKAGGPGWQRETQYF; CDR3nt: TGTGCCAGCAGCTCGCGTAAAGCGGGAGGGCCGGGTTGGCAGAGGGAGACCCAGTACTTC
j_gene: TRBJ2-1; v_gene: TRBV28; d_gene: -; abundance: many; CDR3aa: CASSLIRGYEQFF; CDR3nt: TGTGCCAGCAGTTTAATCCGAGGCTATGAGCAGTTCTTC
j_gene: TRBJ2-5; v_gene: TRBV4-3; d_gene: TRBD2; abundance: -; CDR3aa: CASSQDTSLAGGQTQYF; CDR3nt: TGCGCCAGCAGCCAAGATACTTCGCTAGCGGGGGGGCAGACCCAGTACTTC
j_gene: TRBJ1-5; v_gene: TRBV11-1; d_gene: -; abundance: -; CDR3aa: CASRYGVRDWYGNQPQHF; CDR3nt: TGTGCCAGCAGATACGGTGTCAGGGATTGGTACGGCAATCAGCCCCAGCATTTT
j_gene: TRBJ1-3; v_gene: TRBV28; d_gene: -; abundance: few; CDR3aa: CASSLAARDTGNTIYF; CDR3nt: TGTGCCAGCAGTTTGGCGGCTCGGGACACTGGAAACACCATATATTTT
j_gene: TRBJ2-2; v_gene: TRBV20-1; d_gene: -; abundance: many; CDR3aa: CSARARDGNTGELFF; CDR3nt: TGCAGTGCTAGAGCCAGGGATGGAAACACCGGGGAGCTGTTTTTT
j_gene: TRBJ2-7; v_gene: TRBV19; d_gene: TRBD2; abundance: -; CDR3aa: CASSIFPRGSSYEQYF; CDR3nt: TGTGCCAGTAGTATCTTTCCGCGGGGGAGCTCCTACGAGCAGTACTTC
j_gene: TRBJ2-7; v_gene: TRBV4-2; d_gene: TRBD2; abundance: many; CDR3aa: CASSQDKGAGGPFEQYF; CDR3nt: TGTGCCAGCAGCCAAGATAAAGGAGCGGGAGGGCCGTTCGAGCAGTACTTC
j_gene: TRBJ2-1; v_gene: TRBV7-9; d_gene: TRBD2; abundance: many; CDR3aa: CAGRQRGGEQFF; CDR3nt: TGTGCCGGACGCCAGCGGGGGGGTGAGCAGTTCTTC
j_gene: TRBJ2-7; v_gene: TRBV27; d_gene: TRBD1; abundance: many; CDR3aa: CASSLPGQGLGEQYF; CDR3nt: TGTGCCAGCAGTTTACCGGGACAGGGCTTGGGGGAGCAGTACTTC
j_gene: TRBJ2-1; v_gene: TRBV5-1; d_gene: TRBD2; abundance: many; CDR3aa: CASSALAGGNYEQFF; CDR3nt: TGCGCCAGCAGCGCACTAGCGGGAGGGAACTATGAGCAGTTCTTC
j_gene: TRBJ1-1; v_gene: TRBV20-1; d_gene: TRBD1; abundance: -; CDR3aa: CSIYTRDRGFVAEAFF; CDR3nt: TGCAGTATATATACCCGGGACAGGGGTTTTGTCGCTGAAGCTTTCTTT
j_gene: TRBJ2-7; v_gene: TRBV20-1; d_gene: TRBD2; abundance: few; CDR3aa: CSARGGLAGWSSYEQYF; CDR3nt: TGCAGTGCTAGAGGGGGACTAGCGGGGTGGAGCTCCTACGAGCAGTACTTC
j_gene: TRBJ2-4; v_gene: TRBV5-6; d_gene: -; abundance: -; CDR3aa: CASSPRGLAKNIQYF; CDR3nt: TGTGCCAGCAGCCCACGTGGGCTAGCCAAAAACATTCAGTACTTC
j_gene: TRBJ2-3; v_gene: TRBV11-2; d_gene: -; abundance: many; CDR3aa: CASSLAGGGGDTQYF; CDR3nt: TGTGCCAGCAGCTTAGCGGGGGGAGGGGGAGATACGCAGTATTTT
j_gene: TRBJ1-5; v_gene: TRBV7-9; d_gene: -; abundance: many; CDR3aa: CASSLTGGDQPQHF; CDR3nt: TGTGCCAGCAGCTTAACGGGAGGGGATCAGCCCCAGCATTTT
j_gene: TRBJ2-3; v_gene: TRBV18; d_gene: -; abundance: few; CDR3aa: CASSPPSGSSTDTQYF; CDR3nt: TGTGCCAGCTCCCCCCCGAGCGGGTCTAGCACAGATACGCAGTATTTT
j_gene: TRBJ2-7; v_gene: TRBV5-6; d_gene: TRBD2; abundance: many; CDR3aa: CASTRNWGGSYEQYF; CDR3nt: TGTGCCAGCACCCGGAACTGGGGGGGCTCCTACGAGCAGTACTTC
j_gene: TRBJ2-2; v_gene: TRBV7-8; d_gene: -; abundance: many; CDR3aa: CASSLGQVGELFF; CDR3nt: TGTGCCAGCAGCTTAGGACAGGTCGGGGAGCTGTTTTTT
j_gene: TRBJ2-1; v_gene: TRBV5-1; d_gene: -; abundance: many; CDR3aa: CASSSGTLNVDEQFF; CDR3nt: TGCGCCAGCAGTTCCGGGACATTGAACGTGGATGAGCAGTTCTTC